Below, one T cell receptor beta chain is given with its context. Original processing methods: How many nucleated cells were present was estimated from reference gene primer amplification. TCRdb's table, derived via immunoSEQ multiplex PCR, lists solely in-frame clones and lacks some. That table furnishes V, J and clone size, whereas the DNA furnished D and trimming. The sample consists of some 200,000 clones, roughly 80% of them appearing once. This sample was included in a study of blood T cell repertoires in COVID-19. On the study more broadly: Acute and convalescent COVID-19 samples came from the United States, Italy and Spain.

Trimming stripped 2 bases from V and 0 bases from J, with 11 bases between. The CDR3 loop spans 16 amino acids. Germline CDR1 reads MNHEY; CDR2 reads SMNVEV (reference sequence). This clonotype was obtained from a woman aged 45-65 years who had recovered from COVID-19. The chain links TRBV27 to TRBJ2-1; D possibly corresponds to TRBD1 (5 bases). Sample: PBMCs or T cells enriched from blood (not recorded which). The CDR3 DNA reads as TGTGCCAGCAGTTTAGAAGACAGCCTCTCCTACAATGAGCAGTTCTTC. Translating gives CASSLEDSLSYNEQFF.